A selection of T cell receptor beta chains follows, all from one sample in a study of blood T cell repertoires in COVID-19. Method: immunoSEQ multiplex PCR; TCRdb's copy keeps in-frame clones and lacks some. The data show approximately 120,000 clones, just under 90% seen once. Sequenced: peripheral blood. Every receptor here comes from a human donor in a cohort sampled during active COVID-19. The CDR3 runs from the conserved cysteine through the conserved F or W. D genes are given only for firm matches. Clone size is given for some rows only: seen once, a few or many times, or a class if the clone is expanded.

v_call	d_call	clone_size	j_call	cdr3_nt	cdr3_aa
TRBV11-3	-	-	TRBJ1-6	TGTGCCAGCAGCTTAGGTGCGAGCGGGGATAATTCACCCCTCCACTTT	CASSLGASGDNSPLHF
TRBV4-3	-	-	TRBJ1-4	TGCGCCAGCAGCCAAGATCGGGCGGGGAAACTGTTTTTT	CASSQDRAGKLFF
TRBV11-3	TRBD1	-	TRBJ1-6	TGTGCCAGCAGCCTGGGACAGTATAATTCACCCCTCCACTTT	CASSLGQYNSPLHF
TRBV5-1	-	-	TRBJ2-5	TGCGCCAGCAGCCCCACAGGGAACCAAGAGACCCAGTACTTC	CASSPTGNQETQYF
TRBV14	-	few	TRBJ2-6	TGTGCCAGCCGCCAATCAACAGGAAACTCTGGGGCCAACGTCCTGACTTTC	CASRQSTGNSGANVLTF
TRBV6-5	TRBD1	-	TRBJ2-3	TGTGCCAGCAGGGGACAGGTGGGCACAGATACGCAGTATTTT	CASRGQVGTDTQYF
TRBV10-1	-	-	TRBJ1-2	TGCGCCAGGAAAAACACAGGCCTCACTAACTATGGCTACACCTTC	CARKNTGLTNYGYTF
TRBV6-6	TRBD1	-	TRBJ1-2	TGTGCCAGCAGCACTACACAGGGGCCTTATGGCTACACCTTC	CASSTTQGPYGYTF
TRBV6-1	-	-	TRBJ2-1	TGTGCCAGCAGTGTGGGGGTTGCCGGGACAATTTCCTACAATGAGCAGTTCTTC	CASSVGVAGTISYNEQFF
TRBV19	TRBD2	-	TRBJ2-3	TGTGCCAGTAGAACTAGCGGGGGGGGAGGCACAGATACGCAGTATTTT	CASRTSGGGGTDTQYF
TRBV18	TRBD1	-	TRBJ1-6	TGTGCCAGCTCACCACCGGGACAGGGGACACCCCTCCACTTT	CASSPPGQGTPLHF
TRBV27	-	once	TRBJ2-6	TGTGCCAGCAGTAAGACAGTCTCTGGGGCCAACGTCCTGACTTTC	CASSKTVSGANVLTF
TRBV27	TRBD2	-	TRBJ2-7	TGTGCCAGCAGTCTAGCGGGAGGGTACGAGCAGTACTTC	CASSLAGGYEQYF
TRBV19	TRBD1	-	TRBJ1-5	TGTGCCAGTAGTATCAGGACAGGGAGGGTGAAGAGAAGCAATCAGCCCCAGCATTTT	CASSIRTGRVKRSNQPQHF
TRBV6-5	-	-	TRBJ2-7	TGTGCCAGCAGTTTACGTTGGACATCCTCCTACGAGCAGTACTTC	CASSLRWTSSYEQYF
TRBV28	TRBD2	-	TRBJ2-7	TGTGCCAGCAGTTTAATGGGGCTAGCGGGAGTCTTCTACGAGCAGTACTTC	CASSLMGLAGVFYEQYF
TRBV7-9	TRBD1	-	TRBJ2-3	TGTGCCAGCAGCTTACGCAGGGGGACAGATACGCAGTATTTT	CASSLRRGTDTQYF
TRBV9	-	-	TRBJ1-1	TGTGCCAGCAGCGTAGTGTGGTCGGGGAACACTGAAGCTTTCTTT	CASSVVWSGNTEAFF
TRBV6-5	TRBD1	-	TRBJ2-5	TGTGCCAGCGCCAGAAGGGACAGGGGAAAAGAGACCCAGTACTTC	CASARRDRGKETQYF
TRBV7-2	TRBD2	once	TRBJ2-7	TGTGCCAGCAGCCCCGGACTAGCGGGAGGGAGGTACGAGCAGTACTTC	CASSPGLAGGRYEQYF
TRBV21-1	-	-	TRBJ1-6	TGTGCCAGCAGCAAAGAAGGCAGAGCGCATTCACCCCTCCACTTT	CASSKEGRAHSPLHF
TRBV9	-	-	TRBJ2-1	TGTGCCAGCATGGGGTCTGGCGGGGGCCCAACCTACAATGAGCAGTTCTTC	CASMGSGGGPTYNEQFF
TRBV2	-	-	TRBJ1-2	TGTGCCAGCAGTTTGGTATCGGGAGGCTACACCTTC	CASSLVSGGYTF
TRBV5-5	TRBD2	few	TRBJ2-7	TGTGCCAGCAGCTTTGCGGGGGGCGCCCCCTACGAGCAGTACTTC	CASSFAGGAPYEQYF
TRBV10-2	TRBD1	-	TRBJ1-2	TGCGCCAGCAGCGCGGGACAGGGAGGACCCTTCTATGGCTACACCTTC	CASSAGQGGPFYGYTF
TRBV7-2	TRBD2	-	TRBJ2-4	TGTGCCAGCGGCGAAGGCTGGGGGGGAAACATTCAGTACTTC	CASGEGWGGNIQYF
TRBV27	TRBD1	-	TRBJ1-6	TGTGCCAGCAGCCGAGCCCCAGGGGGATCACCCCTCCACTTT	CASSRAPGGSPLHF
TRBV7-9	TRBD1	-	TRBJ1-5	TGTGCCAGCAGCTCGACAGGGTTGCAGCCCCAGCATTTT	CASSSTGLQPQHF
TRBV28	-	-	TRBJ2-5	TGTGCCAGCAGTAAACAGGGCCACGAGACCCAGTACTTC	CASSKQGHETQYF
TRBV29-1	TRBD2	-	TRBJ2-1	TGCAGCGTTACGACTAGCGGGAGTTTCGGTGAGCAGTTCTTC	CSVTTSGSFGEQFF
TRBV9	TRBD1	-	TRBJ1-5	TGTGCCAGCAGCGGGCAGGGGGGCAGGCCCCAGCATTTT	CASSGQGGRPQHF
TRBV14	TRBD1	-	TRBJ1-2	TGTGCCAGCAGCCGAAGAACAGGGGGCCGAGATGGCTACACCTTC	CASSRRTGGRDGYTF
TRBV27	TRBD1	-	TRBJ2-1	TGTGCCAGCAGTAGCCCCCCCCGGGACAGGGTCCATGAGCAGTTCTTC	CASSSPPRDRVHEQFF
TRBV28	-	-	TRBJ1-1	TGTGCCAGCAGTTTGCCGGGACAGAACACTGAAGCTTTCTTT	CASSLPGQNTEAFF
TRBV5-6	-	-	TRBJ2-1	TGTGCCAGCAGCTTGCTAACCAGGGGTTACAATGAGCAGTTCTTC	CASSLLTRGYNEQFF
TRBV7-9	TRBD1	-	TRBJ2-3	TGTGCCAGCAGCTACCGGACAGGCAGTGCAGATACGCAGTATTTT	CASSYRTGSADTQYF
TRBV21-1	-	-	TRBJ2-5	TGTGCCAGCAGCAAAGACGAGGAGACCCAGTACTTC	CASSKDEETQYF
TRBV5-4	TRBD1	-	TRBJ1-1	TGTGCCAGCAGCTTGGACCCGGGACAGGTGAACACTGAAGCTTTCTTT	CASSLDPGQVNTEAFF
TRBV14	-	once	TRBJ1-2	TGTGCCAGCAGCGAGACAGCTAACTATGGCTACACCTTC	CASSETANYGYTF
TRBV7-9	-	few	TRBJ1-5	TGTGCCAGCAGCTTAGGGAACAGCAATAGCAATCAGCCCCAGCATTTT	CASSLGNSNSNQPQHF
TRBV27	-	few	TRBJ2-1	TGTGCCAGCAGTTTCGGGGGGCCTTTGAATGAGCAGTTCTTC	CASSFGGPLNEQFF
TRBV9	TRBD2	few	TRBJ2-1	TGTGCCAGCAGCGTAGCTAGGCTAGCGGGGGCGGAGCAGCAGTTCTTC	CASSVARLAGAEQQFF
TRBV7-2	TRBD1	-	TRBJ2-7	TGTGCCAGCAGCTCATCCGAACTCCGGGACAGGAGGAACTACGAGCAGTACTTC	CASSSSELRDRRNYEQYF
TRBV5-4	TRBD1	-	TRBJ2-1	TGTGCCAGCAGCTTCGACAGGGGGGAATACAATGAGCAGTTCTTC	CASSFDRGEYNEQFF
TRBV28	-	-	TRBJ1-3	TGTGCCAGCGTCTGGAGCTCTGGAAACACCATATATTTT	CASVWSSGNTIYF
TRBV7-8	TRBD1	-	TRBJ1-5	TGTGCCAGCAGCTTAGCGCCGACATATAAAGGGACAGCAGACAATCAGCCCCAGCATTTT	CASSLAPTYKGTADNQPQHF
TRBV5-1	TRBD1	-	TRBJ1-1	TGCGCCAGCAATGAGGGGGCGTTGGGCACTGAAGCTTTCTTT	CASNEGALGTEAFF
TRBV19	TRBD1	-	TRBJ2-3	TGTGCCAGTAGTATATACAGGGGTAGCACAGATACGCAGTATTTT	CASSIYRGSTDTQYF
TRBV15	-	-	TRBJ2-5	TGTGCCACCAGCGTAGGGGCTACGGCGACCCAGTACTTC	CATSVGATATQYF
TRBV7-3	-	-	TRBJ1-1	TGTGCCAGCAGCTTAAGTGGTGGCAGGGCTACTGAAGCTTTCTTT	CASSLSGGRATEAFF
TRBV12-3/TRBV12-4	TRBD1	-	TRBJ2-2	TGTGCCAGCAGTGACAGGGACCCCGGGGAGCTGTTTTTT	CASSDRDPGELFF
TRBV11-2	-	-	TRBJ1-1	TGTGCCAGCAGCCTAGCAGGTGGCACTGAAGCTTTCTTT	CASSLAGGTEAFF
TRBV4-3	TRBD1	-	TRBJ2-5	TGCGCCAGCAGCCAGTCAGACAGGGGTCGGGAGGAGACCCAGTACTTC	CASSQSDRGREETQYF
TRBV9	-	-	TRBJ2-7	TGTGCCAGCAGCGTAGGGGGGGGCGCAGGTCACGAGCAGTACTTC	CASSVGGGAGHEQYF